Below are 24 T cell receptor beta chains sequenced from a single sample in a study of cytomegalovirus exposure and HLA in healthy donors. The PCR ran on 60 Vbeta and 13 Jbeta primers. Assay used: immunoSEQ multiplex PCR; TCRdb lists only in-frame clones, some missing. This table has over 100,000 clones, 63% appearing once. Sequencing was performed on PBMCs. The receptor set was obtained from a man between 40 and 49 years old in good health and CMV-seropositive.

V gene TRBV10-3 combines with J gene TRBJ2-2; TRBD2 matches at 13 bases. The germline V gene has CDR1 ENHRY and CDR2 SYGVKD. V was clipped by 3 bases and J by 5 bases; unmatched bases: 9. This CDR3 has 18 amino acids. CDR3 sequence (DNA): TGTGCCATCAGTGACCTTCGACTAGCGGGAGGTGAGACCGGGGAGCTGTTTTTT. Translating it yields CAISDLRLAGGETGELFF.

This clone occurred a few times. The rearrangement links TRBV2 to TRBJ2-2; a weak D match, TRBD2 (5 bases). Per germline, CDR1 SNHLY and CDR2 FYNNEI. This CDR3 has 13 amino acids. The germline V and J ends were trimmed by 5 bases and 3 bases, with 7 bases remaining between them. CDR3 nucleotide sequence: TGTGCCAGCAGTTTGGACTACACCGGGGAGCTGTTTTTT. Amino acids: CASSLDYTGELFF.

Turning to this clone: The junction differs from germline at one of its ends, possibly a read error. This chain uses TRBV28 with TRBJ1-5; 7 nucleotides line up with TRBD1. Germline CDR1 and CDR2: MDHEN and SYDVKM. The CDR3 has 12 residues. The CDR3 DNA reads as TGTGCCAGCAGTCCCCGGGACAGCCTCATCATTTTT. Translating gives CASSPRDSLIIF.

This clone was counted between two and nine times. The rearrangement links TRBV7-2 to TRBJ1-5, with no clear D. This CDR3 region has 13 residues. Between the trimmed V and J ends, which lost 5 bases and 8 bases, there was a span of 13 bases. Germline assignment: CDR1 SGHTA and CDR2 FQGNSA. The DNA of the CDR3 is TGTGCCAGCAGCACCCTGGCCCCCGAGCCCCAGCATTTT. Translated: CASSTLAPEPQHF. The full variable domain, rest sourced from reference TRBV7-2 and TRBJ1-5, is GAGVSQSPSNKVTEKGKDVELRCDPISGHTALYWYRQSLGQGLEFLIYFQGNSAPDKSGLPSDRFSAERTGGSVSTLTIQRTQQEDSAVYLCASSTLAPEPQHFGDGTRLSIL.

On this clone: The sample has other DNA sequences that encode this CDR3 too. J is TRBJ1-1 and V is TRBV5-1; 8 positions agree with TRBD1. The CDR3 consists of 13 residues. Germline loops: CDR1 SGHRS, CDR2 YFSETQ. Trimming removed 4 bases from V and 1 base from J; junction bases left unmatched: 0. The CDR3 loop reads CASSTGGNTEAFF. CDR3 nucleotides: TGCGCCAGCAGCACAGGGGGGAACACTGAAGCTTTCTTT.

This CDR3 is CASRPGTSLVTDTQYF. CDR3 in DNA: TGTGCCAGTAGACCCGGGACTAGCTTGGTCACAGATACGCAGTATTTT. The chain recombines TRBV19 with TRBJ2-3; 9 nucleotides match TRBD2. CDR3 length: 16 residues. Trimming took 6 bases from V and 2 from J; bases not matched to a gene: 9. Germline-derived CDR1 and CDR2 are LNHDA and SQIVND (reference sequence).

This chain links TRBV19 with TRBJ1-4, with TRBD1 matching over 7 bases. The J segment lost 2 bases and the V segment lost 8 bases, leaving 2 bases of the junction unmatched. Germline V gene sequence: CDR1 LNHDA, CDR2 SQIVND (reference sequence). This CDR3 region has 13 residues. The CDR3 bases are TGTGCCAGTGGACAGGCCACTAATGAAAAACTGTTTTTT. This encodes CASGQATNEKLFF.

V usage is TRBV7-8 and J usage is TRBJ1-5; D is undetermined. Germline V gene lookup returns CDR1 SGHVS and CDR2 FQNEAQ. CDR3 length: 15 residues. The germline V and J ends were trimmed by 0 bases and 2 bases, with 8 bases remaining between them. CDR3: CASSLALRGNQPQHF. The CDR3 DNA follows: TGTGCCAGCAGCTTAGCCCTCCGGGGCAATCAGCCCCAGCATTTT.

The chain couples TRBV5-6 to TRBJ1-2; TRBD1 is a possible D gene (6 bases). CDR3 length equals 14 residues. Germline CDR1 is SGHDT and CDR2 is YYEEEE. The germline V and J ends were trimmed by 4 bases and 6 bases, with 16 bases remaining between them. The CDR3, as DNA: TGTGCCAGCAGCCAGATAGACAGGCAGGATGGCTACACCTTC. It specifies CASSQIDRQDGYTF.

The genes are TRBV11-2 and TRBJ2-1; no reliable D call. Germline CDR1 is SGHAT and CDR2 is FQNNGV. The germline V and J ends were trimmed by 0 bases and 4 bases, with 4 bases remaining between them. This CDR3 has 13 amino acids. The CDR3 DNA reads TGTGCCAGCAGCTTAGAGCGGTACAATGAGCAGTTCTTC. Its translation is CASSLERYNEQFF.

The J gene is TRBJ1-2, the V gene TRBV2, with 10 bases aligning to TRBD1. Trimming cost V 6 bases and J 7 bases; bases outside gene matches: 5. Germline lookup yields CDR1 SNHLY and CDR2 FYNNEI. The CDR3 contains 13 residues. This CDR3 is CASSQGQGLGYTF. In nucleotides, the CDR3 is TGTGCCAGCAGCCAGGGACAGGGGCTTGGCTACACCTTC.

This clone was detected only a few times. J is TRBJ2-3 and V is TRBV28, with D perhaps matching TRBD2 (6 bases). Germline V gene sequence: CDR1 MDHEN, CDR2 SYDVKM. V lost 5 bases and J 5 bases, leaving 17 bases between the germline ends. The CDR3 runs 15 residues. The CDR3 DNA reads TGTGCCAGCAGTCCAAGTAGCGGTCACCAAGATACGCAGTATTTT. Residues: CASSPSSGHQDTQYF. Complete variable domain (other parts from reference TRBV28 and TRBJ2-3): DVKVTQSSRYLVKRTGEKVFLECVQDMDHENMFWYRQDPGLGLRLIYFSYDVKMKEKGDIPEGYSVSREKKERFSLILESASTNQTSMYLCASSPSSGHQDTQYFGPGTRLTVL.

The CDR3: CASSLLAGAGTDTQYF. The CDR3 DNA reads as TGTGCCAGCAGCTTATTAGCGGGGGCCGGCACAGATACGCAGTATTTT. The chain couples TRBV7-9 to TRBJ2-3; the match to TRBD2 covers 9 bases. This CDR3 contains 16 residues. Germline V gene lookup returns CDR1 SEHNR and CDR2 FQNEAQ (reference sequence). Trimming cost V 2 bases and J 1 base; bases outside gene matches: 4.

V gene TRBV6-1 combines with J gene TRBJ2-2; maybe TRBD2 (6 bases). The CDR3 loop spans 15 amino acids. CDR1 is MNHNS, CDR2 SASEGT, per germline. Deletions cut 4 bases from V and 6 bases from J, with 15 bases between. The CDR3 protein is CASSVMRGRAGELFF. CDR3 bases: TGTGCCAGCAGTGTGATGCGGGGAAGGGCCGGGGAGCTGTTTTTT.

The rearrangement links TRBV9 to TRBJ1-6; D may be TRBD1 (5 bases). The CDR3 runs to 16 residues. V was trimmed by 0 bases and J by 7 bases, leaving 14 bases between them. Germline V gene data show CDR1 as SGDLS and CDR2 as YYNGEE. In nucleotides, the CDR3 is TGTGCCAGCAGCGTAGATGGCAGGGTAGAGAATTCACCCCTCCACTTT. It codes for CASSVDGRVENSPLHF. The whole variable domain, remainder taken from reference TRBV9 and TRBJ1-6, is DSGVTQTPKHLITATGQRVTLRCSPRSGDLSVYWYQQSLDQGLQFLIQYYNGEERAKGNILERFSAQQFPDLHSELNLSSLELGDSALYFCASSVDGRVENSPLHFGNGTRLTVT.

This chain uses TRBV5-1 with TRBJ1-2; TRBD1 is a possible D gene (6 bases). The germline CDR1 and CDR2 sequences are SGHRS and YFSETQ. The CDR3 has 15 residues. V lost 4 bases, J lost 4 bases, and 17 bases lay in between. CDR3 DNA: TGCGCCAGCAGCAAGACTTTACAGGGCCCCTATGGCTACACCTTC. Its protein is CASSKTLQGPYGYTF.

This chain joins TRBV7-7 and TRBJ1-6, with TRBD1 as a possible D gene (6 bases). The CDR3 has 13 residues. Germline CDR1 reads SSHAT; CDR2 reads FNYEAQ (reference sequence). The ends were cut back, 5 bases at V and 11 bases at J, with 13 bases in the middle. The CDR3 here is CASSRWEGAPLHF. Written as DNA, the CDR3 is TGTGCCAGCAGCCGGTGGGAGGGGGCACCCCTCCACTTT.

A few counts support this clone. CDR3 sequence reads: CASRPGTSASDTQYF. The CDR3 DNA sequence: TGTGCCAGCAGACCCGGGACTAGCGCGTCAGATACGCAGTATTTT. The rearrangement links TRBV6-5 to TRBJ2-3; 10 positions agree with TRBD2. J was trimmed by 4 bases and V by 6 bases; bases with no gene match: 7. The CDR3 runs to 15 residues. From germline, CDR1 is MNHEY and CDR2 SVGAGI.

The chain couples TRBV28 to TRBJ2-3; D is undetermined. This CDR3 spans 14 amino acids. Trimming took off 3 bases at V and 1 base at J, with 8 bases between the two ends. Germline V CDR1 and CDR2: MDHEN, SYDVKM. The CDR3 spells CASSFHSGTDTQYF. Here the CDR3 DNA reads TGTGCCAGCAGTTTTCACTCCGGCACAGATACGCAGTATTTT.

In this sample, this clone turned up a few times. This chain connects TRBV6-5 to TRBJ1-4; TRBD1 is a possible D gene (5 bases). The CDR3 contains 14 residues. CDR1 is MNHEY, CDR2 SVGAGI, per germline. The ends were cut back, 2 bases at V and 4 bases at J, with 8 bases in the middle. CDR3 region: CASSYGGGNEKLFF. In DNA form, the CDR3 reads TGTGCCAGCAGTTACGGGGGGGGTAATGAAAAACTGTTTTTT.

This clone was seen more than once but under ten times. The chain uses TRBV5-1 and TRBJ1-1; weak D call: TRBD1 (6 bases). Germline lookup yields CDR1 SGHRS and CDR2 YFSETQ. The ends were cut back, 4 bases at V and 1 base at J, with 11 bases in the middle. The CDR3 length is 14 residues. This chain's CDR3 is CASSLKGENTEAFF. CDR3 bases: TGCGCCAGCAGCCTTAAGGGGGAGAACACTGAAGCTTTCTTT.

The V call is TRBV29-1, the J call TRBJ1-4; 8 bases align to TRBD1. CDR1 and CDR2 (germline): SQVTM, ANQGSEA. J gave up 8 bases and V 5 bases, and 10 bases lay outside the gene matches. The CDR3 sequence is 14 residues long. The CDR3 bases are TGCAGCGTTACTTCAGGGGGCGCAAGGGAAAAACTGTTTTTT. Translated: CSVTSGGAREKLFF.

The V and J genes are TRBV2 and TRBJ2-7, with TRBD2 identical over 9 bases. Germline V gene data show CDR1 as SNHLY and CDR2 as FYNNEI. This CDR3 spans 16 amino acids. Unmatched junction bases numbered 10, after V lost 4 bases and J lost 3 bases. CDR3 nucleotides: TGTGCCAGCAGTGGACGGAGTCTAGCGGGATTCTACGAGCAGTACTTC. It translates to CASSGRSLAGFYEQYF.

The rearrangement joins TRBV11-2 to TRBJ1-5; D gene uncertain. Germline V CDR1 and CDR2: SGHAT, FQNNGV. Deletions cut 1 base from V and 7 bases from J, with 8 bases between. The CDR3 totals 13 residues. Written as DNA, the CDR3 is TGTGCCAGCAGCTTAGCCCCCAGACAGCCCCAGCATTTT. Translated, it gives CASSLAPRQPQHF.